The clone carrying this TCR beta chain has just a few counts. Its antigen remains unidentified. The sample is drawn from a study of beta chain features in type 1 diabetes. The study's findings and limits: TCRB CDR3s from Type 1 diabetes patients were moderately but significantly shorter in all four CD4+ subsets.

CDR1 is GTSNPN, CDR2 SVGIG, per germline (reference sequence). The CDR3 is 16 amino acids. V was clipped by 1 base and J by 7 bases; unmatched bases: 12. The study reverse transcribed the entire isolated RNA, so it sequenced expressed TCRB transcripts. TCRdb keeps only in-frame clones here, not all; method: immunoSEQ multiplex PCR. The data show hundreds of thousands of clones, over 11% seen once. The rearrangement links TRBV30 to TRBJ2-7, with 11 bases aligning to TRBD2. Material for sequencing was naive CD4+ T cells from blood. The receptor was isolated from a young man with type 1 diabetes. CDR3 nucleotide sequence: TGTGCCTGGAGTGCCGCCGGGACTAGCGGCCCTAGGGAGCAGTACTTC. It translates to CAWSAAGTSGPREQYF. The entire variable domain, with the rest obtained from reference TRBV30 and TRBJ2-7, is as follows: SQTIHQWPATLVQPVGSPLSLECTVEGTSNPNLYWYRQAAGRGLQLLFYSVGIGQISSEVPQNLSASRPQDRQFILSSKKLLLSDSGFYLCAWSAAGTSGPREQYFGPGTRLTVT.